One sample yielded the 20 T cell receptor beta chains listed below, sequenced in a study of T cell responses to AZD1222 COVID-19 vaccine. Using immunoSEQ multiplex PCR, the repertoire was profiled, and TCRdb retains in-frame clones only, with some absent. The top ten clones hold around 1.6% of a sample with over 130,000 clones, almost 90% of them seen once. Material: peripheral blood, obtained 28 days after the second AZD1222 dose. The source is an adult who received the AZD1222 COVID-19 vaccine.

The V gene is TRBV4-3, the J gene TRBJ1-5; no clear D. The CDR3 covers 18 residues. The V end lost 0 bases, the J end lost 2 bases, and 17 bases lay between the germline ends. The germline V gene encodes CDR1 LGHNA and CDR2 YSLEER. CDR3: CASSQDYGGRRGNQPQHF. DNA for the CDR3: TGCGCCAGCAGCCAAGATTACGGCGGCAGACGAGGCAATCAGCCCCAGCATTTT.

The chain is built from TRBV12-3 or TRBV12-4 and TRBJ1-1; D possibly corresponds to TRBD1 (6 bases). The ends were cut back, 8 bases at V and 5 bases at J, with 15 bases in the middle. The CDR3 has 13 residues. The DNA for the CDR3 is TGTGCCAGCGCCAGGGGCTTTTGGACTGAAGCTTTCTTT. Amino acids: CASARGFWTEAFF.

This clone is a singleton in its sample. This chain connects TRBV4-3 to TRBJ2-3; 10 positions match TRBD1. CDR1 LGHNA and CDR2 YSLEER come from the germline V gene. The CDR3 spans 16 residues. V was clipped by 2 bases and J by 2 bases; unmatched bases: 4. CDR3: CASSQTGTGATDTQYF. The CDR3 nucleotides read TGCGCCAGCAGCCAAACCGGGACAGGGGCCACAGATACGCAGTATTTT.

This clone was seen only once. The rearrangement uses TRBV10-1 and TRBJ1-1; no definite D call. This CDR3 is 12 amino acids long. Germline V gene lookup returns CDR1 WNHNN and CDR2 SYGVQD (reference sequence). Trimming stripped 2 bases from V and 10 bases from J, with 11 bases between. CDR3 nucleotide sequence: TGCGCCAGCAGTGAGGGGATTGAAGGAGCTTTCTTT. It yields the protein CASSEGIEGAFF.

The gene calls are TRBV3-1 (or the pseudogene TRBV3-2) and TRBJ2-7, with 9 bases identical to TRBD2. Trimming at V came to 4 bases and at J to 3 bases, leaving 1 base not matched to a gene. Looked up from germline, CDR1 is LGHDT and CDR2 is YNNKEL (reference sequence). The CDR3 sequence is 13 residues long. The CDR3 loop reads CASSLRGGYEQYF. CDR3 sequence (DNA): TGTGCCAGCAGCCTGCGGGGGGGCTACGAGCAGTACTTC.

A single count supports this clone. This chain connects TRBV19 to TRBJ2-1; D unresolved. This CDR3 spans 13 amino acids. Per germline, CDR1 LNHDA and CDR2 SQIVND (reference sequence). Trimming took 7 bases from V and 1 from J, leaving 8 bases between them. This CDR3 reads CASTRQSYNEQFF. The CDR3 bases are TGTGCCAGTACCCGTCAATCCTACAATGAGCAGTTCTTC.

V and J are TRBV5-1 and TRBJ2-5; 7 positions match TRBD1. V was clipped by 2 bases and J by 1 base; unmatched bases: 5. The germline V gene has CDR1 SGHRS and CDR2 YFSETQ. The CDR3 consists of 15 residues. The CDR3 here is CASSLYQGVQETQYF. The DNA of the CDR3 is TGCGCCAGCAGCTTATATCAGGGGGTCCAAGAGACCCAGTACTTC.

The chain has TRBV7-9 and TRBJ2-7, with D possibly matching TRBD2 (6 bases). This CDR3 has 13 residues. Germline values: CDR1 SEHNR, CDR2 FQNEAQ (reference sequence). Trimming cost V 5 bases and J 0 bases, with 8 bases left between them. The CDR3 loop reads CASSGGASYEQYF. The CDR3, as DNA: TGTGCCAGCAGCGGCGGGGCCTCCTACGAGCAGTACTTC.

The chain joins TRBV5-1 to TRBJ1-4, with 8 positions matching TRBD1. CDR3 length: 15 amino acids. The ends lost 3 bases at V and 8 bases at J; junction bases unmatched: 9. Germline loops: CDR1 SGHRS, CDR2 YFSETQ. CDR3: CASSYFAGQDEKLFF. The CDR3, as DNA: TGCGCCAGCAGCTACTTTGCGGGACAGGACGAAAAACTGTTTTTT.

This sequence joins TRBV7-9 and TRBJ1-1; 7 bases match TRBD1. V gave up 5 bases and J gave up 10 bases; unmatched junction bases: 10. The germline CDR1 and CDR2 sequences are SEHNR and FQNEAQ (reference sequence). CDR3 size: 13 residues. CDR3 amino acids: CASSPGTVTRAFF. In DNA form, the CDR3 reads TGTGCCAGCAGCCCCGGGACAGTCACCCGAGCTTTCTTT.

This clone is medium-sized within its sample. This chain links TRBV6-5 with TRBJ2-7; perhaps TRBD2 as D (5 bases). The CDR3 has 13 amino acids. In germline, CDR1 is MNHEY, CDR2 SVGAGI. Trimming left V 4 bases short and J 2 bases short, with 9 bases between. For the CDR3, the DNA is TGTGCCAGCAGTTCGCTAGCCGCCTACGAGCAGTACTTC. Translated, it gives CASSSLAAYEQYF.

The V and J genes are TRBV28 and TRBJ1-2, with 9 bases matching TRBD1. Germline CDR1 and CDR2: MDHEN and SYDVKM. The CDR3 runs to 14 residues. J lost 4 bases, V lost 7 bases, and 7 bases had no gene match. CDR3 coding DNA: TGTGCCAGCACCTCCGGACAGGGGACCTATGGCTACACCTTC. Its translation is CASTSGQGTYGYTF.

The chain links TRBV18 to TRBJ1-2; tentatively, D is TRBD1 (6 bases). The V gene lost 3 bases and the J gene lost 6 bases, with 14 bases spanning the gap. CDR1 KGHSH and CDR2 LQKENI come from the germline V gene. The CDR3 loop spans 14 amino acids. As DNA, the CDR3 is TGTGCCAGCTCACCCCCCCGGGGGGCAGATGGCTACACCTTC. Protein: CASSPPRGADGYTF.

This chain uses TRBV2 with TRBJ1-5; D remains ambiguous. Germline V gives CDR1 SNHLY, CDR2 FYNNEI. Trimming removed 7 bases at V and 0 bases at J, with 10 bases between. This CDR3 spans 14 amino acids. The CDR3 sequence is CASTSTDSNQPQHF. As DNA, the CDR3 is TGTGCCAGCACATCGACCGATAGCAATCAGCCCCAGCATTTT. Drawing the rest from reference TRBV2 and TRBJ1-5, the complete variable domain is EPEVTQTPSHQVTQMGQEVILRCVPISNHLYFYWYRQILGQKVEFLVSFYNNEISEKSEIFDDQFSVERPDGSNFTLKIRSTKLEDSAMYFCASTSTDSNQPQHFGDGTRLSIL.

This sequence joins TRBV30 and TRBJ1-3; TRBD1 is a possible D gene (6 bases). This CDR3 contains 14 residues. Looked up from germline, CDR1 is GTSNPN and CDR2 is SVGIG (reference sequence). The V gene lost 8 bases and the J gene lost 0 bases, with 14 bases spanning the gap. The CDR3 region is CAANRARSGNTIYF. The CDR3 nucleotides read TGTGCCGCAAACAGGGCACGCTCTGGAAACACCATATATTTT.

The V and J genes are TRBV2 and TRBJ1-3; D remains unclear. CDR3 length: 14 amino acids. V gave up 5 bases and J gave up 0 bases, with 8 bases separating them. CDR1 is SNHLY and CDR2 is FYNNEI in the germline V gene. Here the CDR3 reads CASSPRVSGNTIYF. CDR3 coding DNA: TGTGCCAGCAGTCCCCGGGTCTCTGGAAACACCATATATTTT.

This chain uses TRBV27 with TRBJ2-1; 8 positions agree with TRBD2. J gave up 7 bases and V 0 bases, and 8 bases lay outside the gene matches. CDR1 is MNHEY and CDR2 is SMNVEV in the germline V gene (reference sequence). There are 16 residues in the CDR3. The CDR3 nucleotides are TGTGCCAGCAGTTTATCTCTTCGGCGGGGGGAGAATGAGCAGTTCTTC. Translation gives CASSLSLRRGENEQFF.

This chain links TRBV18 with TRBJ2-7; 7 nucleotides match TRBD1. J gave up 4 bases and V 3 bases, and 0 bases lay outside the gene matches. CDR1 KGHSH and CDR2 LQKENI come from the germline V gene. The CDR3 has 12 residues. The CDR3 loop reads CASSPGQYEQYV. The CDR3 region has the DNA TGTGCCAGCTCACCGGGACAGTACGAGCAGTACGTC.

This clone appeared a few times. The J gene is TRBJ2-2, the V gene TRBV4-1; 10 bases match TRBD2. The V segment lost 4 bases and the J segment 1 base; nucleotides outside the gene matches: 0. Germline V gene sequence: CDR1 MGHRA, CDR2 YSYEKL. This CDR3 is 15 amino acids long. The CDR3 region is CASSRTSGNTGELFF. The CDR3 DNA reads TGCGCCAGCAGCCGGACTAGCGGGAACACCGGGGAGCTGTTTTTT.

The rearrangement joins TRBV10-2 to TRBJ1-1, with D possibly TRBD1 on 6 matching bases. Between the trimmed V and J ends, which lost 2 bases and 8 bases, there was a span of 15 bases. The germline CDR1 and CDR2 sequences are WSHSY and SAAADI. The CDR3 consists of 14 residues. CDR3 DNA: TGCGCCAGCAGTGAGCAAGGGGGATTGGGGGAAGCTTTCTTT. It codes for CASSEQGGLGEAFF.